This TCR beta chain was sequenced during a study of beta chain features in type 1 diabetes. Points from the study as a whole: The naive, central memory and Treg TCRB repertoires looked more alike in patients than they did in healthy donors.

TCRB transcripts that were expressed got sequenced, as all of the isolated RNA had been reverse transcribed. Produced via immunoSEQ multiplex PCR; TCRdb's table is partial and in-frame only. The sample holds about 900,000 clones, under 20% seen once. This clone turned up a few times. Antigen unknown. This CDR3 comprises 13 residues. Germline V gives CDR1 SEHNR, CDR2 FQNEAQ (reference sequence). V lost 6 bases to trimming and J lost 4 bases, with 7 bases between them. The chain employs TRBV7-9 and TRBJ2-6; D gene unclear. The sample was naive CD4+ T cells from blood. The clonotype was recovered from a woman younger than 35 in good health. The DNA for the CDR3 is TGTGCCAGCAGTCTGTGGGGGGCCAACGTCCTGACTTTC. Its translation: CASSLWGANVLTF.